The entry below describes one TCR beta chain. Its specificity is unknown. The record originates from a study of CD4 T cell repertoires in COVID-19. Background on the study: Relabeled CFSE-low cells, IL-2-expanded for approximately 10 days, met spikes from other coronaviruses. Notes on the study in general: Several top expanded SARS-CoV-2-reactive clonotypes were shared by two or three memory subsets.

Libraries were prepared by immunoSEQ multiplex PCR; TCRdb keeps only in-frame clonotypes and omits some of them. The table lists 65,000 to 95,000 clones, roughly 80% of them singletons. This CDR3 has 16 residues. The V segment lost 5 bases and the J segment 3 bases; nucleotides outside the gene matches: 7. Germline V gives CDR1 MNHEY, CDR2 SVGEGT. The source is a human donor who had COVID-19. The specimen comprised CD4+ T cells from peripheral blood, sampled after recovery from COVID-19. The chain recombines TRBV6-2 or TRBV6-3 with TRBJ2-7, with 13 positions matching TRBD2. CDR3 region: CASSGRTSGSIYEQYF. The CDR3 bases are TGTGCCAGCAGTGGCCGGACTAGCGGGAGTATCTACGAGCAGTACTTC.